This T cell receptor beta chain was recorded in a study of blood T cell repertoires in COVID-19. Study in general: PBMCs, B-cell-depleted T cells, or T cells provided the cDNA or gDNA that made up the material.

Trimming cost V 1 base and J 5 bases; bases outside gene matches: 8. Germline V gives CDR1 SGHVS, CDR2 FNYEAQ. The CDR3 length is 17 residues. Only in-frame clones appear in the TCRdb table, and some are missing; sequencing was by immunoSEQ multiplex PCR. The table records roughly 180,000 clones, around 80% of them present only once. Source material: peripheral blood. The V call is TRBV7-6, the J call TRBJ2-7; 13 bases are a match to TRBD2. This clonotype was obtained from a woman aged 80 or older with COVID-19, enrolled during active disease. CDR3 loop: CASSLGTSGGVGDEQYF. The CDR3 DNA reads TGTGCCAGCAGCTTAGGGACTAGCGGGGGCGTTGGGGACGAGCAGTACTTC.